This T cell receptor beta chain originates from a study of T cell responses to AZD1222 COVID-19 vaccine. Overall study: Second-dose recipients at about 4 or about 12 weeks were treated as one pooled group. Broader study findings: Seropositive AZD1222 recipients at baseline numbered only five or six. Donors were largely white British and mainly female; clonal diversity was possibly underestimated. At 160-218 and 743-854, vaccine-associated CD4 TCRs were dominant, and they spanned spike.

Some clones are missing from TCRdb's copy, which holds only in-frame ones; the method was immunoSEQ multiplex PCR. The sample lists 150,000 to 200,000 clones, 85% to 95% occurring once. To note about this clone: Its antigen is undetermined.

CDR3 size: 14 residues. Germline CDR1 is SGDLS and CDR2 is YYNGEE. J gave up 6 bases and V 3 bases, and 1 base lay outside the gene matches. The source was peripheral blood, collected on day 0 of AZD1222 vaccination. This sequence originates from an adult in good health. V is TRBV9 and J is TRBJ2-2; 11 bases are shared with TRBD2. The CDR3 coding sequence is TGTGCCAGCAGCGGTAGCGGGGGGGCCGGGGAGCTGTTTTTT. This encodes CASSGSGGAGELFF.